This TCR beta chain comes out of a study of T cells in women clearing cervical HPV infection. In the study overall: Cases: HPV16-related CIN3 or worse on histology, a couple of invasive cancers.

The germline CDR1 and CDR2 sequences are LNHDA and SQIVND (reference sequence). With V trimmed by 3 bases and J by 3 bases, 7 bases remained unmatched. There are 17 residues in the CDR3. This table comes from immunoSEQ multiplex PCR, and its TCRdb copy is limited to in-frame clones, with some not included. This sample's clone table lists fewer than 35,000 clones. Notes on this clone: Antigen specificity is unknown. With the read ending 3 residues before the CDR3 end, the germline J gene is used to fill in that end.

The study's findings and limits: Combining TCR richness with V gene abundances gave roughly 0.84 AUC.

The chain joins TRBV19 to TRBJ2-5; 13 bases map to TRBD2. The receptor was derived from a woman aged 18 to 69 with a cervical HPV16 infection that either progressed to CIN3+ or cleared (not recorded which). Sequencing was performed on blood buffy coat. CDR3 residues: CASSMPLAGGNEETQYF. The covered CDR3 bases are TGTGCCAGTAGTATGCCACTAGCGGGGGGGAACGAAGAGACC. The full variable domain, its missing parts supplied by reference TRBV19 and TRBJ2-5, is DGGITQSPKYLFRKEGQNVTLSCEQNLNHDAMYWYRQDPGQGLRLIYYSQIVNDFQKGDIAEGYSVSREKKESFPLTVTSAQKNPTAFYLCASSMPLAGGNEETQYFGPGTRLLVL.